These T cell receptor beta chains were read from a single sample in a study of blood T cell repertoires in COVID-19. Method: immunoSEQ multiplex PCR; TCRdb's copy keeps in-frame clones and lacks some. Among approximately 82,000 clones listed, around 82% were seen once. The sequencing sample was made of peripheral blood. The receptors were sampled from a middle-aged man with active or convalescent COVID-19. CDR3s include the opening cysteine and the closing phenylalanine or tryptophan. The D gene is left open where the match is weak. Size is stated for part of the rows, as once, few or many counts, or as a class when the clone is expanded.

D: TRBD1
size: NA
V: TRBV15
CDR3: CATSLRDRGIDSGNTIYF

D: NA
size: NA
V: TRBV14
CDR3: CASSLRQLANEKLFF

D: NA
size: few
V: TRBV19
CDR3: CASSMFGVGAFF

D: TRBD1
size: NA
V: TRBV24-1
CDR3: CATSQGGARQETQYF

D: NA
size: NA
V: TRBV28
CDR3: CASSLEAGKRSKAFF

D: NA
size: NA
V: TRBV6-6
CDR3: CASRTGSNQPQHF

D: TRBD1
size: NA
V: TRBV7-8
CDR3: CASSLTSGTGVTGELFF

D: TRBD1
size: NA
V: TRBV6-6
CDR3: CASSYGDRGPQHF

D: NA
size: NA
V: TRBV11-2
CDR3: CASSLGQVRGTEAFF

D: TRBD1
size: NA
V: TRBV5-6
CDR3: CASRLGTANTEAFF

D: TRBD2
size: NA
V: TRBV3-1/TRBV3-2
CDR3: CASSQPGGSNTGELFF

D: NA
size: once
V: TRBV2
CDR3: CASSPYRETEAFF

D: TRBD2
size: NA
V: TRBV7-2
CDR3: CASSLFLAGGLILNEQFF

D: TRBD1
size: NA
V: TRBV2
CDR3: CASSERGQDTDTQYF

D: NA
size: NA
V: TRBV2
CDR3: CASSAEYSNQPQHF

D: TRBD1
size: NA
V: TRBV28
CDR3: CASRDRDQPQHF

D: TRBD1
size: NA
V: TRBV5-1
CDR3: CASRAGQDNSPLHF

D: TRBD2
size: once
V: TRBV7-9
CDR3: CASSSRTSGGYNEQFF

D: TRBD1
size: NA
V: TRBV6-5
CDR3: CVCQVTGDTEAFF

D: NA
size: NA
V: TRBV9
CDR3: CASSVEPQGTTDTQYF

D: NA
size: NA
V: TRBV7-9
CDR3: CASSLLTAPNTEAFF

D: TRBD2
size: once
V: TRBV7-9
CDR3: CASSQWRGGRNEQFF

D: NA
size: NA
V: TRBV6-5
CDR3: CASSRDVFTEAFF

D: TRBD2
size: few
V: TRBV7-2
CDR3: CASSLDPSGNEQFF

D: TRBD1
size: NA
V: TRBV2
CDR3: CASSARGQSASPYF

D: TRBD2
size: NA
V: TRBV4-2
CDR3: CASSQSSGGGSDTQYF

D: TRBD1
size: NA
V: TRBV10-3
CDR3: CATGQGGNQPQHF

D: TRBD2
size: once
V: TRBV10-3
CDR3: CAISESNSGGETQYF

D: NA
size: NA
V: TRBV19
CDR3: CASSTGQKTNEAFF

D: NA
size: NA
V: TRBV19
CDR3: CASTAGGMKPQHF

D: NA
size: once
V: TRBV9
CDR3: CASSVGGEGAGELFF

D: NA
size: once
V: TRBV4-3
CDR3: CASSQDRSGYGYTF

D: TRBD2
size: few
V: TRBV19
CDR3: CASSIAAGGYNEQFF

D: NA
size: NA
V: TRBV24-1
CDR3: CATSAGGYGADTQYF

D: TRBD2
size: NA
V: TRBV24-1
CDR3: CASSRASGSSLGTDTQYF

D: NA
size: NA
V: TRBV5-1
CDR3: CASSPGVLNTGELFF

D: NA
size: NA
V: TRBV5-6
CDR3: CASSFGTLPQHF

D: NA
size: NA
V: TRBV28
CDR3: CASSLGRFNTGELFF

D: TRBD1
size: once
V: TRBV7-9
CDR3: CASSLDRADGYTF

D: NA
size: NA
V: TRBV2
CDR3: CASSALENQPQHF

D: NA
size: NA
V: TRBV19
CDR3: CASSSTPTRPSKNIQYF